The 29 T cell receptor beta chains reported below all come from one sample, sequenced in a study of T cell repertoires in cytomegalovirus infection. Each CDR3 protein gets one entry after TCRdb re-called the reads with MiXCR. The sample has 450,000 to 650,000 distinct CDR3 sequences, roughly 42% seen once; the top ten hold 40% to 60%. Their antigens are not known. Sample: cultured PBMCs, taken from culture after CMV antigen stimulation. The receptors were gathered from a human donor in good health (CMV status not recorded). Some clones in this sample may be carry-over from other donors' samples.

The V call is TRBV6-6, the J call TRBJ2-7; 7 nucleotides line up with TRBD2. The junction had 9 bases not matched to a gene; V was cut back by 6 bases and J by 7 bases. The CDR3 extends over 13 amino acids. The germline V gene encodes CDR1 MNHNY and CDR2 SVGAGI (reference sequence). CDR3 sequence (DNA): TGTGCCAGCAGGAGACTAGCCTCGGGTGAGCAGTACTTC. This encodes CASRRLASGEQYF.

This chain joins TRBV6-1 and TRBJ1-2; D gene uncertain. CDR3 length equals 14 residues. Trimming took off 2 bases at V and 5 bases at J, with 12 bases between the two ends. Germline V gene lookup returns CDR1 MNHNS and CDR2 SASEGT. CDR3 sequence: CASSESAAGYGYTF. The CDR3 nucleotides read TGTGCCAGCAGTGAATCGGCAGCGGGTTATGGCTACACCTTC.

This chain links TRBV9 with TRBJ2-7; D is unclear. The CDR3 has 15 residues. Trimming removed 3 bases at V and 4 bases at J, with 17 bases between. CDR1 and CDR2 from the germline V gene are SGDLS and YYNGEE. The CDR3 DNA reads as TGTGCCAGCAGCGCCAACCCCAGCCCCGGGTACGAGCAGTACTTC. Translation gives CASSANPSPGYEQYF.

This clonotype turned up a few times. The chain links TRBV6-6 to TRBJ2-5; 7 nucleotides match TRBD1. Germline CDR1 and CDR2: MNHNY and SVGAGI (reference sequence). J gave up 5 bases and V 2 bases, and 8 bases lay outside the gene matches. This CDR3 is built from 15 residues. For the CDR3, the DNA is TGTGCCAGCAGTTACACGACAGGGATGATGGAGACCCAGTACTTC. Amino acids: CASSYTTGMMETQYF.

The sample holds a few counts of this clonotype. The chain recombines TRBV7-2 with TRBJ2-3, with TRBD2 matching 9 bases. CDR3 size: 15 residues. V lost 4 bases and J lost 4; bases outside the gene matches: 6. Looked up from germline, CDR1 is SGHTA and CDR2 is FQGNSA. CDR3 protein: CASSSVAGVADTQYF. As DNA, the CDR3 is TGTGCCAGCAGCTCGGTAGCGGGAGTTGCAGATACGCAGTATTTT.

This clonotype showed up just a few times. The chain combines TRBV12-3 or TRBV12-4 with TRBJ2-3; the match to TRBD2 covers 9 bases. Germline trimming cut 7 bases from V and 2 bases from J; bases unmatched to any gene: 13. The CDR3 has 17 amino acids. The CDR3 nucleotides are TGTGCCAGCACCCCGGCAGGGCTAGCGGGACACACAGATACGCAGTATTTT. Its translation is CASTPAGLAGHTDTQYF.

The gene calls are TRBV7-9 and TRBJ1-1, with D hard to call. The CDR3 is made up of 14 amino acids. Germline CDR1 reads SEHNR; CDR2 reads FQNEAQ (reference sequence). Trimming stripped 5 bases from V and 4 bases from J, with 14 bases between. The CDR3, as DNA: TGTGCCAGCAGCCCGTCGGGTTTCGGCACTGAAGCTTTCTTT. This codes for CASSPSGFGTEAFF. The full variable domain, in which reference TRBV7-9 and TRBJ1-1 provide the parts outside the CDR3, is DTGVSQNPRHKITKRGQNVTFRCDPISEHNRLYWYRQTLGQGPEFLTYFQNEAQLEKSRLLSDRFSAERPKGSFSTLEIQRTEQGDSAMYLCASSPSGFGTEAFFGQGTRLTVV.

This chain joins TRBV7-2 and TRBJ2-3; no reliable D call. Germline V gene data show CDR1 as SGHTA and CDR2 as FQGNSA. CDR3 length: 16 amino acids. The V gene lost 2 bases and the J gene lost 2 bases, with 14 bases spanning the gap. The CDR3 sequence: CASSLLYSAYTDTQYF. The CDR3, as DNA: TGTGCCAGCAGCTTATTATACAGCGCCTACACAGATACGCAGTATTTT.

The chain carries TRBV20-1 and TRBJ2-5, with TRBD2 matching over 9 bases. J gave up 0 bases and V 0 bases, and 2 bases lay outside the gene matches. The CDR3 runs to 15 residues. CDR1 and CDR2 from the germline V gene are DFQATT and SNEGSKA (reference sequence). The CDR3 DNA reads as TGCAGTGCTAGAGATAAGCGGGGGGACCAAGAGACCCAGTACTTC. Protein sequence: CSARDKRGDQETQYF.

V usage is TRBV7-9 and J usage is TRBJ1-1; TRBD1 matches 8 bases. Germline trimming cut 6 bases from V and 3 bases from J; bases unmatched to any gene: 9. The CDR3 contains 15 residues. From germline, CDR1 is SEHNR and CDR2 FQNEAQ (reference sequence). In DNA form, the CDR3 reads TGTGCCAGCAGTGCGGGGACAGGCCCCTACACTGAAGCTTTCTTT. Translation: CASSAGTGPYTEAFF.

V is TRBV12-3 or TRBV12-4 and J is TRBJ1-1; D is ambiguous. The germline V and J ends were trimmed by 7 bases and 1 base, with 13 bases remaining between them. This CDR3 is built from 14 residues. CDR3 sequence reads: CASTVGGKNTEAFF. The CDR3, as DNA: TGTGCCAGCACCGTGGGAGGAAAGAACACTGAAGCTTTCTTT.

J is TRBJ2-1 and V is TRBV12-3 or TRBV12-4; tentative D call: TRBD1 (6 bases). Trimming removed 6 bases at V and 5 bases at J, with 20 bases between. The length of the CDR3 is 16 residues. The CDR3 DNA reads TGTGCCAGCAGCTCTTCGGGGCAGGGGATTGACAATGAGCAGTTCTTC. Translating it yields CASSSSGQGIDNEQFF.

This CDR3 reads CASSPLPPSSSYNEQFF. For the CDR3, the DNA is TGTGCCAGCAGCCCGCTCCCCCCCTCCAGCTCCTACAATGAGCAGTTCTTC. The chain has TRBV7-9 and TRBJ2-1; no clear D. The CDR3 length is 17 residues. The V gene lost 5 bases and the J gene lost 0 bases, with 17 bases spanning the gap. Germline CDR1 reads SEHNR; CDR2 reads FQNEAQ (reference sequence). Full variable domain (remainder filled in from reference TRBV7-9 and TRBJ2-1): DTGVSQNPRHKITKRGQNVTFRCDPISEHNRLYWYRQTLGQGPEFLTYFQNEAQLEKSRLLSDRFSAERPKGSFSTLEIQRTEQGDSAMYLCASSPLPPSSSYNEQFFGPGTRLTVL.

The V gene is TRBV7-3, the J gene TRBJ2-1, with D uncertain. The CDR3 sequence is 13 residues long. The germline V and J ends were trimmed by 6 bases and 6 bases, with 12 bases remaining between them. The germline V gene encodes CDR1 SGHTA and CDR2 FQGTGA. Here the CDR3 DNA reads TGTGCCAGCAGATTAGAACTTGGCAATGAGCAGTTCTTC. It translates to CASRLELGNEQFF. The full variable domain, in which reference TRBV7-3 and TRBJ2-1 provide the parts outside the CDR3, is GAGVSQTPSNKVTEKGKYVELRCDPISGHTALYWYRQSLGQGPEFLIYFQGTGAADDSGLPNDRFFAVRPEGSVSTLKIQRTERGDSAVYLCASRLELGNEQFFGPGTRLTVL.

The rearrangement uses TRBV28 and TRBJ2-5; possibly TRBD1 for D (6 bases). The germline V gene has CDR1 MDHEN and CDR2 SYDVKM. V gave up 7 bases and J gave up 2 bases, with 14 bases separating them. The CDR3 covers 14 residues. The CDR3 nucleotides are TGTGCCAGCACCTATGACAGGAGACAAGAGACCCAGTACTTC. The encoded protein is CASTYDRRQETQYF.

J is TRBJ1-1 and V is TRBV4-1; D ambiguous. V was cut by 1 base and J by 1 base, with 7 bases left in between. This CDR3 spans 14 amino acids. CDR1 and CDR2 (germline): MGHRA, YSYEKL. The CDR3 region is CASSQGPWNTEAFF. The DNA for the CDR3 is TGCGCCAGCAGCCAAGGACCTTGGAACACTGAAGCTTTCTTT.

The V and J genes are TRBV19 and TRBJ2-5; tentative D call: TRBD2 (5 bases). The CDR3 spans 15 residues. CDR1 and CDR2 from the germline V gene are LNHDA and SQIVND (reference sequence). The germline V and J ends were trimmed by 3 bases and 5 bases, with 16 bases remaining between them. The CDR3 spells CASSMVPGSVETQYF. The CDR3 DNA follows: TGTGCCAGTAGTATGGTCCCTGGTAGCGTGGAGACCCAGTACTTC.

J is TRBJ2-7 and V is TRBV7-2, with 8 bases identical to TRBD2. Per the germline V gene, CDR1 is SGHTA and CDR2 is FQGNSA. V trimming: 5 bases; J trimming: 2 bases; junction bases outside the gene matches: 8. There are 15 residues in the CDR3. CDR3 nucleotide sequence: TGTGCCAGCAGCGAGAGTAGCGGGGTGGCCTACGAGCAGTACTTC. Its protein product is CASSESSGVAYEQYF.

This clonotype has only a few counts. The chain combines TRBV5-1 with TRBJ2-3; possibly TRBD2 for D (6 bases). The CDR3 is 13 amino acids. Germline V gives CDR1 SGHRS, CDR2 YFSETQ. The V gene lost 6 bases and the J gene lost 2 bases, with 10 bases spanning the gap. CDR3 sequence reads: CASKLAPTDTQYF. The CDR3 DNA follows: TGCGCCAGCAAACTAGCCCCCACAGATACGCAGTATTTT.

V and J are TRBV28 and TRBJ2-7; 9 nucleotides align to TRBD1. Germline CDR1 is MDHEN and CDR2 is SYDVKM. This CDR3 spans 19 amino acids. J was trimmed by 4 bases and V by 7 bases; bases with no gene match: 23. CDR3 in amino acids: CASNQRDRAKFLREYEQYF. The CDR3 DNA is TGTGCCAGCAATCAGAGGGACAGGGCTAAATTCCTACGGGAATACGAGCAGTACTTC.

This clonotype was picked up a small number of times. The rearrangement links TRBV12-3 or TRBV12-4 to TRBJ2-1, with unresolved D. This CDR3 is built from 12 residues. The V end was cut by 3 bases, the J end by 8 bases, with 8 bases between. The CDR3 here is CASSFSVDEQFF. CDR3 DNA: TGTGCCAGCAGTTTCTCGGTGGATGAGCAGTTCTTC.

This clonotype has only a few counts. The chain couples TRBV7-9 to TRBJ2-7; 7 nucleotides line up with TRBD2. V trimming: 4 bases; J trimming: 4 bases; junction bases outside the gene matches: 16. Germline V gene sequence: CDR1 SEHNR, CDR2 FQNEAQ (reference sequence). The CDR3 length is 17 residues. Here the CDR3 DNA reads TGTGCCAGCAGCTCGGGATACAGGTCGACGGGGGGTTACGAGCAGTACTTC. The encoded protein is CASSSGYRSTGGYEQYF.

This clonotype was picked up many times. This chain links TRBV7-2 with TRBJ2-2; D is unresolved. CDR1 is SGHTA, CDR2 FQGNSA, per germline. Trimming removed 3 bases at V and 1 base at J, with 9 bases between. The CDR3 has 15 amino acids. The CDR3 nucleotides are TGTGCCAGCAGCTTTAATTGGCAGAACACCGGGGAGCTGTTTTTT. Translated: CASSFNWQNTGELFF.

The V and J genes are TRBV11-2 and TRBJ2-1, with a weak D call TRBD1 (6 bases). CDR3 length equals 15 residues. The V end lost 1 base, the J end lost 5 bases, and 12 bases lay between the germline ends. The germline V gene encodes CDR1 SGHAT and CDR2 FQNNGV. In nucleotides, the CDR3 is TGTGCCAGCAGCTTAGGACAGGTCATAAACAATGAGCAGTTCTTC. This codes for CASSLGQVINNEQFF.

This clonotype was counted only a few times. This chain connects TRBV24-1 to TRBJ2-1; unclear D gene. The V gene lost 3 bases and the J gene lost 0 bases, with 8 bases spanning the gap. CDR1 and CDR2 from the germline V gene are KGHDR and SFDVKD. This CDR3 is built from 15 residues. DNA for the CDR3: TGTGCCACCAGTGATCCCCGTAGCTCCTACAATGAGCAGTTCTTC. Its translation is CATSDPRSSYNEQFF.

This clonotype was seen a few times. For the CDR3, the DNA is TGTGCCAGCAGCGTTGGGGGATCGAATCAGCCCCAGCATTTT. Its translation is CASSVGGSNQPQHF. This chain joins TRBV7-2 and TRBJ1-5, with D possibly matching TRBD1 (5 bases). V lost 5 bases to trimming and J lost 4 bases, with 12 bases between them. CDR3 length: 14 amino acids. Germline CDR1 and CDR2: SGHTA and FQGNSA.

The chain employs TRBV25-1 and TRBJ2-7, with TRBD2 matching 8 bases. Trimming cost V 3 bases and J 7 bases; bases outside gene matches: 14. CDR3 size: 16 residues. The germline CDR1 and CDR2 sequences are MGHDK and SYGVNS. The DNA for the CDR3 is TGTGCCAGCAGTGACCCCGGGACTAGGCCCACGGGAGAGCAGTACTTC. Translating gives CASSDPGTRPTGEQYF.

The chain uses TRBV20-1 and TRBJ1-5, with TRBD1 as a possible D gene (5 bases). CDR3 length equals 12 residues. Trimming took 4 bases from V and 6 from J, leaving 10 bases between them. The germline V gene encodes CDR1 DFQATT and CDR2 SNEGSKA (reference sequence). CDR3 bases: TGCAGTGCTATGGAGGGGATTCAGCCCCAGCATTTT. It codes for CSAMEGIQPQHF.

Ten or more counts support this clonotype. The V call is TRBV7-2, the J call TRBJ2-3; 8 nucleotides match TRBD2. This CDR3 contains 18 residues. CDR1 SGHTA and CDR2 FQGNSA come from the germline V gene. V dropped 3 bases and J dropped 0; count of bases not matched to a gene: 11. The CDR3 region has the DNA TGTGCCAGCAGCTTGACCCCTACTAGCGGCCCTAGCACAGATACGCAGTATTTT. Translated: CASSLTPTSGPSTDTQYF.